One and the same sample provided the 18 T cell receptor beta chains below, sequenced in a study of identical twins. Using its own MiXCR run on the 5' RACE reads, TCRdb lists one record per CDR3 protein. Counted here are 310,000 or so distinct CDR3 sequences, 8% to 9% occurring once; the ten biggest clones make up less than 2.5%. The same data also went into a second study, on yellow fever vaccine responses in identical twins.

Sequencing was performed on memory (CD45RO+) T cells sorted from blood. The receptors here all came from a woman under 30 in good health.

The genes are TRBV2 and TRBJ2-1, with TRBD1 as a possible D gene (5 bases). V lost 10 bases and J lost 5, with 30 bases in between. The CDR3 loop spans 18 amino acids. The germline V gene encodes CDR1 SNHLY and CDR2 FYNNEI. CDR3 coding DNA: TGTGCCAACGATGGAATGAGATCCTTAGGGGCCTTTGACAATGAGCAGTTCTTC. Translating it yields CANDGMRSLGAFDNEQFF.

V usage is TRBV6-1 and J usage is TRBJ2-1; 12 nucleotides align to TRBD2. Germline lookup yields CDR1 MNHNS and CDR2 SASEGT. The CDR3 sequence is 15 residues long. V gave up 6 bases and J gave up 8 bases; unmatched junction bases: 8. CDR3 sequence: CASSRSSGRGDEQFF. For the CDR3, the DNA is TGTGCCAGCAGCCGCTCTAGCGGGAGGGGGGATGAGCAGTTCTTC.

The table lists this clonotype with a few counts. This chain connects TRBV5-6 to TRBJ2-3; D could derive from TRBD1 or TRBD2 (5 bases each). The germline gives CDR1 SGHDT, CDR2 YYEEEE. The ends were cut back, 4 bases at V and 4 bases at J, with 16 bases in the middle. The CDR3 runs 15 residues. The CDR3 DNA sequence: TGTGCCAGCAGCCCCGAACTAGGGGCATCAGATACGCAGTATTTT. Translated, it gives CASSPELGASDTQYF.

This clonotype was found many times. The chain links TRBV12-3 or TRBV12-4 to TRBJ1-1; 7 bases map to TRBD1. The ends lost 6 bases at V and 1 base at J; junction bases unmatched: 11. The CDR3 contains 16 residues. CDR3 coding DNA: TGTGCCAGCAGCTACGGGACAGCAGCACCGAACACTGAAGCTTTCTTT. Translation: CASSYGTAAPNTEAFF.

This rearrangement joins TRBV5-4 to TRBJ2-3, with 9 nucleotides matching TRBD2. CDR3 size: 16 residues. After removal of 5 bases from V and 1 base from J, the junction contained 8 bases not matched to a gene. Germline V lookup: CDR1 SGHNT, CDR2 YYREEE (reference sequence). CDR3 region: CASSFGVAGGTDTQYF. The CDR3 region has the DNA TGTGCCAGCAGTTTCGGGGTAGCGGGGGGCACAGATACGCAGTATTTT.

This clonotype was seen only a few times. The chain combines TRBV27 with TRBJ2-1; D might be TRBD1 or TRBD2, each matching 6 bases. The CDR3 runs 16 residues. The germline V and J ends were trimmed by 4 bases and 8 bases, with 21 bases remaining between them. The germline V gene encodes CDR1 MNHEY and CDR2 SMNVEV (reference sequence). For the CDR3, the DNA is TGTGCCAGCAGTTCGGTAGGGGGGCTTTTGATCCATGAGCAGTTCTTC. It yields the protein CASSSVGGLLIHEQFF.

The chain is built from TRBV12-3 or TRBV12-4 and TRBJ2-3; a possible D gene is TRBD1 (5 bases). The CDR3 contains 14 residues. The V end lost 4 bases, the J end lost 2 bases, and 10 bases lay between the germline ends. Here the CDR3 DNA reads TGTGCCAGCAGTTACAGACAGACCACAGATACGCAGTATTTT. Residues: CASSYRQTTDTQYF.

This clonotype showed up just a few times. The rearrangement uses TRBV6-1 and TRBJ2-5; the match to TRBD1 covers 8 bases. V lost 6 bases and J lost 1; bases outside the gene matches: 4. Germline CDR1 is MNHNS and CDR2 is SASEGT. The CDR3 has 14 residues. CDR3 in amino acids: CASRDRGFQETQYF. CDR3 coding DNA: TGTGCCAGCAGAGACAGGGGTTTCCAAGAGACCCAGTACTTC.

There are a few counts of this clonotype. The chain recombines TRBV5-1 with TRBJ2-1, with 10 bases identical to TRBD1. V lost 0 bases and J lost 9; bases outside the gene matches: 9. There are 16 residues in the CDR3. Germline CDR1 is SGHRS and CDR2 is YFSETQ. CDR3 region: CASSLGPGQGLIEQFF. The CDR3 DNA sequence: TGCGCCAGCAGCTTGGGGCCGGGACAGGGGTTGATTGAGCAGTTCTTC.

This clonotype was detected a few times. The chain employs TRBV19 and TRBJ2-1; TRBD2 agrees at 8 bases. Germline V gene data show CDR1 as LNHDA and CDR2 as SQIVND (reference sequence). The V segment lost 6 bases and the J segment 4 bases; nucleotides outside the gene matches: 11. CDR3 length: 16 residues. CDR3 in amino acids: CASRIAMTSAYNEQFF. DNA of the CDR3: TGTGCCAGTAGAATCGCGATGACTAGCGCATACAATGAGCAGTTCTTC.

This clonotype was observed many times. The CDR3 nucleotides read TGTGCCAGCTCACCGGGCGGCACCATAGGGCAGTACTTC. Its protein product is CASSPGGTIGQYF. The J gene is TRBJ2-7, the V gene TRBV18; D gene ambiguous. The CDR3 contains 13 residues. Germline CDR1 KGHSH, CDR2 LQKENI. The V end was cut by 3 bases, the J end by 9 bases, with 15 bases between.

The chain combines TRBV29-1 with TRBJ2-3; TRBD1 agrees at 7 bases. Germline CDR1 is SQVTM and CDR2 is ANQGSEA. CDR3 length equals 15 residues. V lost 2 bases to trimming and J lost 1 base; unmatched junction nucleotides: 6. In nucleotides, the CDR3 is TGCAGCGTTGAACGACAGGGAAGGGGCACAGATACGCAGTATTTT. Protein product: CSVERQGRGTDTQYF.

J is TRBJ1-2 and V is TRBV29-1, with D perhaps TRBD1 (6 bases). The V gene lost 7 bases and the J gene lost 2 bases, with 17 bases spanning the gap. CDR1 is SQVTM and CDR2 is ANQGSEA in the germline V gene. The CDR3 sequence is 14 residues long. CDR3 DNA sequence: TGCAGCGCCTCCGCCGGGACAACCAACTATGGCTACACCTTC. The encoded protein is CSASAGTTNYGYTF.

There are many counts of this clonotype. The CDR3 sequence is CASSRTLYEQYV. CDR3 nucleotides: TGTGCCAGCAGTCGGACCCTATACGAGCAGTACGTC. The V call is TRBV2, the J call TRBJ2-7; D not resolved. This CDR3 is 12 amino acids long. Germline loops: CDR1 SNHLY, CDR2 FYNNEI. Deletions cut 5 bases from V and 4 bases from J, with 9 bases between.

The chain carries TRBV12-3 or TRBV12-4 and TRBJ2-7, with a tentative D call TRBD2 (6 bases). Trimming cost V 7 bases and J 6 bases, with 22 bases left between them. The CDR3 runs to 15 residues. The CDR3 sequence is CASTLGGSRSSEQYF. CDR3 nucleotide sequence: TGTGCCAGCACCCTGGGGGGATCCCGATCATCCGAGCAGTACTTC.

This clonotype appeared many times. V usage is TRBV12-3 or TRBV12-4 and J usage is TRBJ2-1, with D hard to call. There are 11 residues in the CDR3. V lost 6 bases, J lost 9 bases, and 9 bases lay in between. CDR3 in DNA: TGTGCCAGCAGCCCGCGGAGTGAGCAGTTCTTC. It encodes CASSPRSEQFF.

In this sample, this clonotype turned up a few times. The genes are TRBV20-1 and TRBJ2-3, with 9 bases that match TRBD2. The germline CDR1 and CDR2 sequences are DFQATT and SNEGSKA (reference sequence). J was trimmed by 6 bases and V by 3 bases; bases with no gene match: 13. This CDR3 contains 16 residues. Here the CDR3 reads CSARPPDAGGPDTQYF. Written as DNA, the CDR3 is TGCAGTGCTAGGCCCCCTGACGCGGGAGGGCCGGATACGCAGTATTTT.

This chain connects TRBV5-3 to TRBJ1-5, with TRBD1 matching 7 bases. TRBV5-3 qualifies as an ORF whose function is uncertain. The CDR3 runs 14 residues. V was clipped by 5 bases and J by 7 bases; unmatched bases: 9. The CDR3 reads CARRQSRGQQPQHF. CDR3 nucleotide sequence: TGTGCCAGAAGACAATCAAGGGGGCAGCAGCCCCAGCATTTT.